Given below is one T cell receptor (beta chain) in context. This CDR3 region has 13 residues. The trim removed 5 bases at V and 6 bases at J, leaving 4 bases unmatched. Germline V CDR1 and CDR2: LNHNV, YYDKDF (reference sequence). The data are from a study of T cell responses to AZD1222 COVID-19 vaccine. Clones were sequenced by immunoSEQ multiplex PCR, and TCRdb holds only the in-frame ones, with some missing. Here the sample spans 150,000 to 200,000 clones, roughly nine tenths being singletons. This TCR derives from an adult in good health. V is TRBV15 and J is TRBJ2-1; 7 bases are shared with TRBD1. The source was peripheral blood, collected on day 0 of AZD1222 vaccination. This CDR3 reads CATSSRQGNEQFF. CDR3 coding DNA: TGTGCCACCAGCTCTCGACAGGGCAATGAGCAGTTCTTC.